The 9 T cell receptor beta chains in this list originate from one sample, sequenced in a study of OX40 agonist ivuxolimab in advanced cancers. Sequencing was performed with immunoSEQ multiplex PCR; in TCRdb, only in-frame clones are kept and a portion is missing. This sample has 70,000 to 95,000 clones, with about 87% found just once. The starting material was CD4+ or CD8+ T cells sorted from blood, obtained in a trial of the OX40 agonist ivuxolimab. These TCRs come from an adult with an advanced solid tumor such as melanoma, head and neck, liver or kidney cancer.

This chain uses TRBV18 with TRBJ1-1; D uncertain. V was clipped by 3 bases and J by 0 bases, with 11 bases between them. CDR3 size: 15 residues. The V gene's germline CDR1 is KGHSH and CDR2 LQKENI. CDR3 sequence reads: CASSPDSLVNTEAFF. The CDR3 DNA sequence: TGTGCCAGCTCACCTGACTCCCTTGTGAACACTGAAGCTTTCTTT.

For the CDR3, the DNA is TGTGCCAGCAGTCCCCGGGCCATGAACACTGAAGCTTTCTTT. Protein product: CASSPRAMNTEAFF. The chain links TRBV2 to TRBJ1-1; D not certain. The V gene's germline CDR1 is SNHLY and CDR2 FYNNEI. Trimming took 5 bases from V and 0 from J, leaving 10 bases between them. The CDR3 runs 14 residues.

V is TRBV7-2 and J is TRBJ1-5, with a possible D match to TRBD1 (5 bases). The CDR3 covers 13 residues. Germline V gene lookup returns CDR1 SGHTA and CDR2 FQGNSA. The ends were cut back, 5 bases at V and 4 bases at J, with 9 bases in the middle. The CDR3 nucleotides are TGTGCCAGCAGCGGGACTGCTAATCAGCCCCAGCATTTT. It yields the protein CASSGTANQPQHF.

V usage is TRBV14 and J usage is TRBJ2-3, with D possibly called TRBD1 or TRBD2 (5 bases each). CDR1 is SGHDN and CDR2 is FVKESK in the germline V gene. The CDR3 contains 14 residues. V dropped 8 bases and J dropped 7 bases, with 19 bases sitting between them. The CDR3 loop is CASRPAGAGNTQYF. The CDR3 nucleotides read TGTGCCAGCCGCCCCGCCGGGGCCGGGAATACGCAGTATTTT.

The rearrangement uses TRBV5-1 and TRBJ2-7; D might be TRBD1 or TRBD2, each matching 6 bases. The CDR3 loop spans 15 amino acids. Trimming stripped 1 base from V and 4 bases from J, with 15 bases between. The germline CDR1 and CDR2 sequences are SGHRS and YFSETQ. In DNA form, the CDR3 reads TGCGCCAGCAGCTTGAGAATTGCGGGACATTACGAGCAGTACTTC. Residues: CASSLRIAGHYEQYF.

This clone was counted between two and nine times. The chain recombines TRBV13 with TRBJ1-2, with D perhaps matching TRBD1 (5 bases). Per the germline V gene, CDR1 is PRHDT and CDR2 is FYEKMQ (reference sequence). V shed 5 bases and J shed 4 bases, with 14 bases lying between them. The CDR3 has 14 amino acids. Written as DNA, the CDR3 is TGTGCCAGCAGCCCTCGGGGGATCCGCTATGGCTACACCTTC. It yields the protein CASSPRGIRYGYTF.

This chain links TRBV6-4 with TRBJ1-3; unclear D gene. Trimming pared 4 bases from V and 3 bases from J, leaving 25 bases between. Germline V gene sequence: CDR1 MRHNA, CDR2 SNTAGT. The CDR3 totals 19 residues. CDR3 nucleotides: TGTGCCAGCAGTGTCCCGAAGAGAGATCTTGGGCGGTGTGGAAACACCATATATTTT. Translation gives CASSVPKRDLGRCGNTIYF.

The CDR3 sequence: CASSLLTGANEKLFF. In nucleotides, the CDR3 is TGCGCCAGCAGCTTGTTGACCGGGGCTAATGAAAAACTGTTTTTT. The rearrangement joins TRBV5-1 to TRBJ1-4; no clear D gene. The germline gives CDR1 SGHRS, CDR2 YFSETQ. The CDR3 consists of 15 residues. The V and J ends lost 1 base and 3 bases respectively, with 10 bases between them. The whole variable domain, filled in from reference TRBV5-1 and TRBJ1-4, reads KAGVTQTPRYLIKTRGQQVTLSCSPISGHRSVSWYQQTPGQGLQFLFEYFSETQRNKGNFPGRFSGRQFSNSRSEMNVSTLELGDSALYLCASSLLTGANEKLFFGSGTQLSVL.

Remarks on this clone: A junction boundary mismatches the germline segment, possibly from a read error. The chain carries TRBV30 and TRBJ2-1; 10 bases map to TRBD2. CDR3 length: 11 amino acids. Germline V gene lookup returns CDR1 GTSNPN and CDR2 SVGIG (reference sequence). The CDR3 DNA reads as TGCGGACTAGCGGAGCACAATGAGCAGTTCTTC. Protein product: CGLAEHNEQFF. Complete variable domain (other parts from reference TRBV30 and TRBJ2-1): SQTIHQWPATLVQPVGSPLSLECTVEGTSNPNLYWYRQAAGRGLQLLFYSVGIGQISSEVPQNLSASRPQDRQFILSSKKLLLSDSGFYLCGLAEHNEQFFGPGTRLTVL.